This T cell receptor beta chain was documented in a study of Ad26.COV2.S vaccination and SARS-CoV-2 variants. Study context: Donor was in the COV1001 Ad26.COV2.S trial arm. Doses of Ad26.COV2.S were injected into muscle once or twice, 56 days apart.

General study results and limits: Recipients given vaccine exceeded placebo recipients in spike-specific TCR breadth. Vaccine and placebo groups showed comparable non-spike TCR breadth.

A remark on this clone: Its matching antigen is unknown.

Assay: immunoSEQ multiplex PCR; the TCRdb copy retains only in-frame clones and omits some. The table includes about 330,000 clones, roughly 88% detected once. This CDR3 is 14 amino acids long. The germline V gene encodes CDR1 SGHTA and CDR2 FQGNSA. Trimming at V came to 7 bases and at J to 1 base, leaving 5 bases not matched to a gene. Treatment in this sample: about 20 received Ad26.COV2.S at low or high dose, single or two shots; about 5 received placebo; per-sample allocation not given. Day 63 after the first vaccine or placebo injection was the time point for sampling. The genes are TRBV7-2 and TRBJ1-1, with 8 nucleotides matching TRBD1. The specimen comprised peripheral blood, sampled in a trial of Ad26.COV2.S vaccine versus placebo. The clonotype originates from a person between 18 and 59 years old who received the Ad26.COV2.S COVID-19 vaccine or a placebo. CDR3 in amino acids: CASKGQGSNTEAFF. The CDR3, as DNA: TGTGCCAGCAAAGGACAGGGATCGAACACTGAAGCTTTCTTT. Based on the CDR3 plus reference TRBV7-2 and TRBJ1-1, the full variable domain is GAGVSQSPSNKVTEKGKDVELRCDPISGHTALYWYRQSLGQGLEFLIYFQGNSAPDKSGLPSDRFSAERTGGSVSTLTIQRTQQEDSAVYLCASKGQGSNTEAFFGQGTRLTVV.